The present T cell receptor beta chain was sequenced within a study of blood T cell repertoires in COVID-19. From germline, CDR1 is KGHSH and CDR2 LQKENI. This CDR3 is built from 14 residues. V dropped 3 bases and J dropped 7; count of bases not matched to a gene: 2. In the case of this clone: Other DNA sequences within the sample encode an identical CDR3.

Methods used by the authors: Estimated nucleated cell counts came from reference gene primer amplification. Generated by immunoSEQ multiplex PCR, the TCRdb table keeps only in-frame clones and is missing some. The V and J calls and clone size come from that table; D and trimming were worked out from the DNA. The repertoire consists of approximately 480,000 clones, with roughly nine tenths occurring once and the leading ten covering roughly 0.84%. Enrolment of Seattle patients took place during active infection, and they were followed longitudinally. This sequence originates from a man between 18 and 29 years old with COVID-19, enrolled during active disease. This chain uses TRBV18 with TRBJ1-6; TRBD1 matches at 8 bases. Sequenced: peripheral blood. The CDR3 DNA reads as TGTGCCAGCTCACCGGACAGGGCGAATTCACCCCTCCACTTT. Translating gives CASSPDRANSPLHF. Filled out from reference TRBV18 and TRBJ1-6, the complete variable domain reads NAGVMQNPRHLVRRRGQEARLRCSPMKGHSHVYWYRQLPEEGLKFMVYLQKENIIDESGMPKERFSAEFPKEGPSILRIQQVVRGDSAAYFCASSPDRANSPLHFGNGTRLTVT.